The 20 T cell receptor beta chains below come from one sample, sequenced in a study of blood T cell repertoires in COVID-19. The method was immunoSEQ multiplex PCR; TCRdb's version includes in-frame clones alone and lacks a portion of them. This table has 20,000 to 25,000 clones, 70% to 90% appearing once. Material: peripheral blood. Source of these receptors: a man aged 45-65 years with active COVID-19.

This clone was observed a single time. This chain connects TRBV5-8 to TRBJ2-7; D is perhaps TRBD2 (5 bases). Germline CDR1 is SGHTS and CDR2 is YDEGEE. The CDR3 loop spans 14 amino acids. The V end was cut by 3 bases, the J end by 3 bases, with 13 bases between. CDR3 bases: TGTGCCAGCAGCTCCCGAGGGAAGAACTACGAGCAGTACTTC. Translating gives CASSSRGKNYEQYF.

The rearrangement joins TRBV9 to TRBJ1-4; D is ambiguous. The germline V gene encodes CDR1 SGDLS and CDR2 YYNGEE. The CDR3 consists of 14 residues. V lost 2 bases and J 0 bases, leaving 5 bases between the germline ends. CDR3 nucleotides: TGTGCCAGCAGCGTTCAGTCAACTAATGAAAAACTGTTTTTT. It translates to CASSVQSTNEKLFF.

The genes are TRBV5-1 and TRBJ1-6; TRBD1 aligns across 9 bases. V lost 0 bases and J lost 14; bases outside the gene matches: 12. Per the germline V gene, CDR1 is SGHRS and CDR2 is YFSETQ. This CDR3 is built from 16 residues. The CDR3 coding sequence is TGCGCCAGCAGCTTGGCGACAGGGGGTGACAAAGGGACCCTCCACTTT. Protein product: CASSLATGGDKGTLHF.

CDR3 nucleotide sequence: TGTGCCAGCAGCTTCGGGGGGGGCTCGACCGGGGAGCTGTTTTTT. Translation gives CASSFGGGSTGELFF. This chain joins TRBV7-2 and TRBJ2-2; TRBD2 aligns across 8 bases. Germline CDR1 reads SGHTA; CDR2 reads FQGNSA. V trimming: 3 bases; J trimming: 5 bases; junction bases outside the gene matches: 5. There are 15 residues in the CDR3.

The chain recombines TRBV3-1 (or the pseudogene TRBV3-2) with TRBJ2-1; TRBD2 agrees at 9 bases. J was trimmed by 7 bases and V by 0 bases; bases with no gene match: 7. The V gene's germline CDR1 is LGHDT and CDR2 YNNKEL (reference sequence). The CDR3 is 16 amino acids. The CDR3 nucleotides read TGTGCCAGCAGCCAAGACCCCAGCGGGGGGAAAAATGAGCAGTTCTTC. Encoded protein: CASSQDPSGGKNEQFF.

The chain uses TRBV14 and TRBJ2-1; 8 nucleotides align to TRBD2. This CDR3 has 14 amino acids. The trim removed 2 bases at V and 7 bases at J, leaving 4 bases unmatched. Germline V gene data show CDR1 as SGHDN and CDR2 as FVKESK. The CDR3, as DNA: TGTGCCAGCAGCCAACTACCGGGGGGGAATGAGCAGTTCTTC. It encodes CASSQLPGGNEQFF.

The CDR3 DNA reads as TGCGCCAGCATCGCCGACCGGGGGGGCCAATACGAGCAGTACTTC. Translating gives CASIADRGGQYEQYF. The chain couples TRBV10-2 to TRBJ2-7, with 8 bases matching TRBD2. V lost 7 bases to trimming and J lost 4 bases; unmatched junction nucleotides: 12. CDR1 and CDR2 from the germline V gene are WSHSY and SAAADI. This CDR3 is 15 amino acids long.

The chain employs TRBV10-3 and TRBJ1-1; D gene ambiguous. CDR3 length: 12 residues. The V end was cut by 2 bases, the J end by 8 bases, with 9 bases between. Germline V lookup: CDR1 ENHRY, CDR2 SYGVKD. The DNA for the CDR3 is TGTGCCATCAGTGAGCTCGACTTGGAAGCTTTCTTT. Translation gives CAISELDLEAFF.

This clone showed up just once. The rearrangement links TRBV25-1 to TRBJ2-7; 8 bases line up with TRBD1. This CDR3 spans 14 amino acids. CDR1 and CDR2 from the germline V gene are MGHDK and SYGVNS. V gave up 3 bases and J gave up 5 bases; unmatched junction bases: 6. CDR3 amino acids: CASSDLDRGHEQYF. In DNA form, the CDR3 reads TGTGCCAGCAGTGATCTCGACAGGGGCCACGAGCAGTACTTC.

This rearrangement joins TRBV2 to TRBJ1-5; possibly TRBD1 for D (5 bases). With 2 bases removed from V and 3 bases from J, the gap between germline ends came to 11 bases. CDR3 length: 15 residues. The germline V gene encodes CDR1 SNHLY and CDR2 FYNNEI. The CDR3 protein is CASSEQGGDNQPQHF. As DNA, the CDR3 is TGTGCCAGCAGTGAACAGGGAGGGGACAATCAGCCCCAGCATTTT.

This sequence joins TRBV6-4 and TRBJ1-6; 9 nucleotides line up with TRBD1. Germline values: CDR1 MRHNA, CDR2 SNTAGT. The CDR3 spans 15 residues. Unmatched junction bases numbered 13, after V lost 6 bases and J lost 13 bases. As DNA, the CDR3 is TGTGCCAGCAGGGGCGAGGGACAGGGATTCAGCCCCCTCCACTTT. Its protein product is CASRGEGQGFSPLHF.

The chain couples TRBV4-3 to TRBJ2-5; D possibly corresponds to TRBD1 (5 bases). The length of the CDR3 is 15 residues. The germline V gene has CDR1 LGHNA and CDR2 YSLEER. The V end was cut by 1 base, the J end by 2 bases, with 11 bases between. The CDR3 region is CASSQGQLGQETQYF. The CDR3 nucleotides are TGCGCCAGCAGCCAAGGACAGTTAGGACAAGAGACCCAGTACTTC.

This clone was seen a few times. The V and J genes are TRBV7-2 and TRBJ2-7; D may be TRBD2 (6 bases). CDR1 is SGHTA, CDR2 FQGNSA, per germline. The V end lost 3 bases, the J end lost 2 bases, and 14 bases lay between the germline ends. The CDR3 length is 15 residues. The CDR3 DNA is TGTGCCAGCAGCTTCAGGCGGGACGGAGCCTACGAGCAGTACTTC. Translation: CASSFRRDGAYEQYF.

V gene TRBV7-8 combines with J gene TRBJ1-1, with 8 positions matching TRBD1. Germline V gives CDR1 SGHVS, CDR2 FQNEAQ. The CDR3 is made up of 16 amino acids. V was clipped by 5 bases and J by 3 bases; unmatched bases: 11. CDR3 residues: CASSPDRGFKHTEAFF. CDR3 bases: TGTGCCAGCAGCCCCGACAGGGGTTTCAAGCACACTGAAGCTTTCTTT. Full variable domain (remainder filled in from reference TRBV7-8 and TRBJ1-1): GAGVSQSPRYKVAKRGQDVALRCDPISGHVSLFWYQQALGQGPEFLTYFQNEAQLDKSGLPSDRFFAERPEGSVSTLKIQRTQQEDSAVYLCASSPDRGFKHTEAFFGQGTRLTVV.

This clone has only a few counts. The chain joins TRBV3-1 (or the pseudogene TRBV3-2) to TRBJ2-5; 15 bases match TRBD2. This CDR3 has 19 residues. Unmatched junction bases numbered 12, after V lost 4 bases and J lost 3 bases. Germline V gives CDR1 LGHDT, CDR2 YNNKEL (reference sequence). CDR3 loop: CASSPGLAGGLPAEETQYF. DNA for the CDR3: TGTGCCAGCAGCCCGGGACTAGCGGGGGGCCTACCGGCCGAAGAGACCCAGTACTTC.

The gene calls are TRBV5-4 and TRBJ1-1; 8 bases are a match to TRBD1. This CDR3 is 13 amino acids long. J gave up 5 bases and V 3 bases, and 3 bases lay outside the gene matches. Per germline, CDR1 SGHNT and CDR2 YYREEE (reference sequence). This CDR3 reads CASSWDRYTEAFF. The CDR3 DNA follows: TGTGCCAGCAGCTGGGACAGGTATACTGAAGCTTTCTTT.

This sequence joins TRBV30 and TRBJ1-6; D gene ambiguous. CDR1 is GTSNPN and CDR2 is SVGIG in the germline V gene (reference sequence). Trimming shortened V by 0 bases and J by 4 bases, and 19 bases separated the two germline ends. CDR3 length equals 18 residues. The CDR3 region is CAWSVSRTPVLYNSPLHF. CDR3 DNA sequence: TGTGCCTGGAGTGTATCTAGGACTCCAGTCCTATATAATTCACCCCTCCACTTT. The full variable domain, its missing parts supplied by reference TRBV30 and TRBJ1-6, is SQTIHQWPATLVQPVGSPLSLECTVEGTSNPNLYWYRQAAGRGLQLLFYSVGIGQISSEVPQNLSASRPQDRQFILSSKKLLLSDSGFYLCAWSVSRTPVLYNSPLHFGNGTRLTVT.

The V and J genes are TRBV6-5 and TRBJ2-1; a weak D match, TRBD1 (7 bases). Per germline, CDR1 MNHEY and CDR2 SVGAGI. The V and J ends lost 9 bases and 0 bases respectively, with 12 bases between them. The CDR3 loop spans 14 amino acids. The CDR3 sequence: CASHRGGSYNEQFF. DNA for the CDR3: TGTGCCAGTCACAGGGGAGGCTCCTACAATGAGCAGTTCTTC.

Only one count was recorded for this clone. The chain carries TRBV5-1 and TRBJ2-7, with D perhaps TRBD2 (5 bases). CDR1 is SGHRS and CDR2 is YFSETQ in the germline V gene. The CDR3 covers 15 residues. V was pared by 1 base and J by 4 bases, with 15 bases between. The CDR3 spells CASSLTLEGIYEQYF. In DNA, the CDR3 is TGCGCCAGCAGCTTGACACTTGAGGGAATTTACGAGCAGTACTTC. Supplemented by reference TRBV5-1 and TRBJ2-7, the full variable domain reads KAGVTQTPRYLIKTRGQQVTLSCSPISGHRSVSWYQQTPGQGLQFLFEYFSETQRNKGNFPGRFSGRQFSNSRSEMNVSTLELGDSALYLCASSLTLEGIYEQYFGPGTRLTVT.

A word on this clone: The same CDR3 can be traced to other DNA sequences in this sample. The CDR3, as DNA: TGTGCCAGTAGTGTCGGGACAGGGGGTTCAAACACCGGGGAGCTGTTTTTT. It yields the protein CASSVGTGGSNTGELFF. The rearrangement joins TRBV19 to TRBJ2-2; TRBD1 agrees at 11 bases. The CDR3 extends over 17 amino acids. The germline CDR1 and CDR2 sequences are LNHDA and SQIVND (reference sequence). Trimming removed 5 bases from V and 2 bases from J; junction bases left unmatched: 7.